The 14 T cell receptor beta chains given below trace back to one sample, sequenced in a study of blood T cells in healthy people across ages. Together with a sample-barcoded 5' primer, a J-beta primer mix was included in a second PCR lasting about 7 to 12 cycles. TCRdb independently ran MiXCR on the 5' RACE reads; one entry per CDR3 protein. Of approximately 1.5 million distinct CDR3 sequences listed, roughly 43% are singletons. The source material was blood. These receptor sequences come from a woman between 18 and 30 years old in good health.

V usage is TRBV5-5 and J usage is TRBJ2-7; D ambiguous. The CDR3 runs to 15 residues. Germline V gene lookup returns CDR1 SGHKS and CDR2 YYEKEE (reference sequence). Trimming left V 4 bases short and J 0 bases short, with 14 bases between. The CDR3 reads CASSNGRSSSYEQYF. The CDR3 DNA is TGTGCCAGCAGCAATGGACGGTCGAGCTCCTACGAGCAGTACTTC.

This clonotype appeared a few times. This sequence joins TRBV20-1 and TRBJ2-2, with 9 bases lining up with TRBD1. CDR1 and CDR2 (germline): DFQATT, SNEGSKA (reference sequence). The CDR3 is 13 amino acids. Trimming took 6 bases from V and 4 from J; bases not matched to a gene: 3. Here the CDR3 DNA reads TGCAGTGCCCCGACAGGGGGCACCGGGGAGCTGTTTTTT. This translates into CSAPTGGTGELFF.

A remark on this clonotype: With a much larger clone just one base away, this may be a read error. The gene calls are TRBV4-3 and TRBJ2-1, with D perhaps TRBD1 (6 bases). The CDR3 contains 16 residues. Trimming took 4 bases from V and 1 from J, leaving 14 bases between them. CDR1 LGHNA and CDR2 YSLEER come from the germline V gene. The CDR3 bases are TGCGCCAGCAGCCCCATGGGGGCTCCGTCCTACAATGAGCAGTTCTTC. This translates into CASSPMGAPSYNEQFF.

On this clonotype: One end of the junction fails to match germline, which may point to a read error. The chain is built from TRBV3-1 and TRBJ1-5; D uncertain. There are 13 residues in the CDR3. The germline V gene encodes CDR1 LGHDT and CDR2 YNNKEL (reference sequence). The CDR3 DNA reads TGTGCCAGCAGCCAAGATGGGAATCGGCCCCAGCATTTT. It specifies CASSQDGNRPQHF.

CDR3 sequence reads: CAISESDMFRGYTF. CDR3 coding DNA: TGTGCCATCAGTGAGTCGGACATGTTTCGAGGCTACACCTTC. The chain uses TRBV10-3 and TRBJ1-2; maybe TRBD1 (5 bases). Germline assignment: CDR1 ENHRY and CDR2 SYGVKD. CDR3 length: 14 amino acids. V lost 0 bases to trimming and J lost 8 bases, with 13 bases between them.

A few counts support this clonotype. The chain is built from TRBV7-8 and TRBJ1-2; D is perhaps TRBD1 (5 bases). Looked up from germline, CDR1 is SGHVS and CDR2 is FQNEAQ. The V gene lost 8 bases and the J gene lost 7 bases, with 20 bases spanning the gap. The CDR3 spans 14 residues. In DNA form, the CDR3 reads TGTGCCAGCGCTGCGGGGGAGGTTCAGCGTGGCTACACCTTC. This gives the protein CASAAGEVQRGYTF.

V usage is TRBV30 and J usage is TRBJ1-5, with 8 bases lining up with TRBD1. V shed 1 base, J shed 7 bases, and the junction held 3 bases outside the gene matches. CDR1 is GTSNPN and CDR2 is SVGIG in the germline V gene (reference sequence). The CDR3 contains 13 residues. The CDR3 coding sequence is TGTGCCTGGAGTGGGACAGGGACCCAGCCCCAGCATTTT. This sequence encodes CAWSGTGTQPQHF. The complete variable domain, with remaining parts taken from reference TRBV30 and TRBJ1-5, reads SQTIHQWPATLVQPVGSPLSLECTVEGTSNPNLYWYRQAAGRGLQLLFYSVGIGQISSEVPQNLSASRPQDRQFILSSKKLLLSDSGFYLCAWSGTGTQPQHFGDGTRLSIL.

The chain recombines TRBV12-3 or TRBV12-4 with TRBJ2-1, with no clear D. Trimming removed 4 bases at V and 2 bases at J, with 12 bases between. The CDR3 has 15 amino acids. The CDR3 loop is CASSWASYPYNEQFF. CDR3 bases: TGTGCCAGCAGTTGGGCTAGTTACCCCTACAATGAGCAGTTCTTC.

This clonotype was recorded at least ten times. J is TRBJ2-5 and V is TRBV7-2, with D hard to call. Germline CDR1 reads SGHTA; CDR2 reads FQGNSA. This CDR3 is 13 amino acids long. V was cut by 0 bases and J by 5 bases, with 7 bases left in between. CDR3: CASSLAGSETQYF. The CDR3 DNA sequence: TGTGCCAGCAGCTTAGCGGGGTCGGAGACCCAGTACTTC.

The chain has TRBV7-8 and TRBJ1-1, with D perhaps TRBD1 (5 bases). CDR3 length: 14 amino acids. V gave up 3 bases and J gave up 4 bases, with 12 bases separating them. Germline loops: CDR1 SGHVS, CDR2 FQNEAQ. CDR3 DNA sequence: TGTGCCAGCAGCTTTCAGGGAAGGACCACTGAAGCTTTCTTT. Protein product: CASSFQGRTTEAFF.

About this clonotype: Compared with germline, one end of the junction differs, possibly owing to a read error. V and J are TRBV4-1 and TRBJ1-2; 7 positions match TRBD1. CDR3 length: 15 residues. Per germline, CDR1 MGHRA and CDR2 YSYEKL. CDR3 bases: TGCGCCAGCAGCCCCTTGGACAGGTCCGTCTATGGTTACACCTTC. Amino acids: CASSPLDRSVYGYTF.

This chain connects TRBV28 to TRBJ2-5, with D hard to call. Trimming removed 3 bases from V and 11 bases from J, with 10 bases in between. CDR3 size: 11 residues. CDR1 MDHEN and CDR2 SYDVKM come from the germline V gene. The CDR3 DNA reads TGTGCCAGCAGTTTCGGCCGCGTACAGTACTTC. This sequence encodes CASSFGRVQYF.

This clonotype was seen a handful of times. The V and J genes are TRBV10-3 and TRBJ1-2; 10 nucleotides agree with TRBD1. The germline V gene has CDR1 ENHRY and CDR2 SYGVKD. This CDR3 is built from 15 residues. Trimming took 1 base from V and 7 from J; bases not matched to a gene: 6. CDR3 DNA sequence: TGTGCCATCAGTGAGTACGACAGGGGGCCTGGTGGCTACACCTTC. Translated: CAISEYDRGPGGYTF.

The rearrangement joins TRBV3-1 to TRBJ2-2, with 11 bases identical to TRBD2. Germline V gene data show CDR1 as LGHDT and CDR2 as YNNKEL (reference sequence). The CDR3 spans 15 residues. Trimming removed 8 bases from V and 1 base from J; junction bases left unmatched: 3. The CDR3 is CASGGLAVNTGELFF. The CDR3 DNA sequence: TGTGCCAGCGGGGGACTAGCGGTGAACACCGGGGAGCTGTTTTTT.